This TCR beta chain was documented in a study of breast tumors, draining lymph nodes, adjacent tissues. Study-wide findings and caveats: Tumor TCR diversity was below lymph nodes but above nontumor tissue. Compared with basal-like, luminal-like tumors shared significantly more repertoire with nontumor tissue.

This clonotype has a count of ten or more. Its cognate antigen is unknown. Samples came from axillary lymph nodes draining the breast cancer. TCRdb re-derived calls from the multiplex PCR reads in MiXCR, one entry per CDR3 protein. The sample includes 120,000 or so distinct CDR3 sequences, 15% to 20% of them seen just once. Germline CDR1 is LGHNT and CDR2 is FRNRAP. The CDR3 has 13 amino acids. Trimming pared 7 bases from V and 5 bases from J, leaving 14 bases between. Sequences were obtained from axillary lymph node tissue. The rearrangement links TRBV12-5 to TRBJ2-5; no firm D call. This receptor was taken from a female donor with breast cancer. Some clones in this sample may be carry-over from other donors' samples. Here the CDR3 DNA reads TGTGCTAGTGCCCCTTCGGGCTTGGAGACCCAGTACTTC. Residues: CASAPSGLETQYF. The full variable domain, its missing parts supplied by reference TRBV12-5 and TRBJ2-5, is DARVTQTPRHKVTEMGQEVTMRCQPILGHNTVFWYRQTMMQGLELLAYFRNRAPLDDSGMPKDRFSAEMPDATLATLKIQPSEPRDSAVYFCASAPSGLETQYFGPGTRLLVL.